One sample yielded the 5 T cell receptor beta chains listed below, sequenced in a study of siplizumab effects on memory and regulatory T cells. Here immunoSEQ multiplex PCR was the method, and the copy in TCRdb shows in-frame clones only, minus some. The sample includes over 100,000 clones, about 92% of them seen just once. The material sequenced was Tregs sorted from blood. The receptors stem from a human donor in good health.

The gene calls are TRBV7-9 and TRBJ2-5; D perhaps matches TRBD2 (7 bases). Germline assignment: CDR1 SEHNR and CDR2 FQNEAQ (reference sequence). Trimming cost V 2 bases and J 0 bases, with 13 bases left between them. The CDR3 runs to 16 residues. CDR3: CASSLLTGGHQETQYF. DNA of the CDR3: TGTGCCAGCAGCTTATTGACGGGGGGCCACCAAGAGACCCAGTACTTC.

This clone appeared a single time. V gene TRBV5-1 combines with J gene TRBJ1-2, with 8 bases aligning to TRBD1. Germline CDR1 reads SGHRS; CDR2 reads YFSETQ. Trimming removed 2 bases from V and 8 bases from J; junction bases left unmatched: 11. This CDR3 comprises 15 residues. This CDR3 is CASSFQGAPGNGYTF. The DNA for the CDR3 is TGCGCCAGCAGCTTCCAGGGGGCGCCGGGAAACGGCTACACCTTC.

This sequence joins TRBV30 and TRBJ2-2, with D perhaps TRBD2 (6 bases). The CDR3 is 14 amino acids. Germline CDR1 is GTSNPN and CDR2 is SVGIG (reference sequence). V shed 5 bases and J shed 1 base, with 11 bases lying between them. The CDR3 DNA is TGTGCCTGGGTGGGTAGCGGGAACACCGGGGAGCTGTTTTTT. Translation gives CAWVGSGNTGELFF.

The chain couples TRBV28 to TRBJ1-4; 9 positions match TRBD1. Germline CDR1 reads MDHEN; CDR2 reads SYDVKM. The CDR3 consists of 15 residues. With 2 bases clipped from V and 6 bases from J, the junction kept 4 bases outside the gene matches. CDR3 sequence reads: CASSLPGTGHEKLFF. Written as DNA, the CDR3 is TGTGCCAGCAGTTTACCCGGGACAGGGCATGAAAAACTGTTTTTT. The whole variable domain, remainder taken from reference TRBV28 and TRBJ1-4, is DVKVTQSSRYLVKRTGEKVFLECVQDMDHENMFWYRQDPGLGLRLIYFSYDVKMKEKGDIPEGYSVSREKKERFSLILESASTNQTSMYLCASSLPGTGHEKLFFGSGTQLSVL.

The chain couples TRBV11-3 to TRBJ2-4; 9 nucleotides line up with TRBD1. V lost 6 bases, J lost 0 bases, and 12 bases stayed unmatched. Germline V gene sequence: CDR1 SGHNT, CDR2 YENEEA. The CDR3 consists of 18 residues. CDR3 loop: CASSAGTGQPIAKNIQYF. The CDR3 DNA reads TGTGCCAGCAGTGCCGGGACAGGGCAACCTATAGCCAAAAACATTCAGTACTTC.